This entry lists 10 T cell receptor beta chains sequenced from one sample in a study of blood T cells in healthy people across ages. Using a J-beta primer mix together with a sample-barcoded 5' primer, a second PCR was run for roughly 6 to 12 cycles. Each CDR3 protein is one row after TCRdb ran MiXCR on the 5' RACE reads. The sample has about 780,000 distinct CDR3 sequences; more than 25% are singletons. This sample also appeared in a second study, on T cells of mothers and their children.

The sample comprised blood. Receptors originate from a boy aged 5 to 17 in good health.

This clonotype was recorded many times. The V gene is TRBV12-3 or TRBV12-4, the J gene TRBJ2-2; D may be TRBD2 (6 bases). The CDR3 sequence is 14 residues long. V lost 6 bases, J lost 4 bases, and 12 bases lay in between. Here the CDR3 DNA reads TGTGCCAGCAGCTTGGCCGGGGGCACCGGGGAGCTGTTTTTT. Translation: CASSLAGGTGELFF.

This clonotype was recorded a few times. The CDR3 nucleotides read TGCAGTGCTAGAGATCTGGGAACGTCGGGGTTTAAAGAGACCCAGTACTTC. This sequence encodes CSARDLGTSGFKETQYF. The J gene is TRBJ2-5, the V gene TRBV20-1; possibly TRBD2 for D (5 bases). This CDR3 is 17 amino acids long. CDR1 DFQATT and CDR2 SNEGSKA come from the germline V gene (reference sequence). Trimming took 0 bases from V and 3 from J, leaving 20 bases between them.

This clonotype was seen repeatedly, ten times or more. CDR3 protein: CASSADRETQYF. In DNA form, the CDR3 reads TGCGCCAGCAGCGCGGACAGGGAGACCCAGTACTTC. The J gene is TRBJ2-5, the V gene TRBV5-1, with TRBD1 identical over 7 bases. Trimming removed 4 bases from V and 5 bases from J; junction bases left unmatched: 2. Germline CDR1 SGHRS, CDR2 YFSETQ. This CDR3 is built from 12 residues.

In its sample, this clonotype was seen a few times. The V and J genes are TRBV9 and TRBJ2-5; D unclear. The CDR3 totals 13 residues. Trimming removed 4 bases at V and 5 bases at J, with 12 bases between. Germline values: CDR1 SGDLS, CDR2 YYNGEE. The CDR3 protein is CASSQPGTETQYF. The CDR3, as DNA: TGTGCCAGCAGCCAGCCGGGTACGGAGACCCAGTACTTC.

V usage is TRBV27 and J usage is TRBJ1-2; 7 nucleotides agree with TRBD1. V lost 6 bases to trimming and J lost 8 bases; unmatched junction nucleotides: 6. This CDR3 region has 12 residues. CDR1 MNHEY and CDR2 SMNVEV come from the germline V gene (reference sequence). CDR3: CASSQTGWGYTF. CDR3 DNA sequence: TGTGCCAGCAGCCAGACAGGGTGGGGCTACACCTTC.

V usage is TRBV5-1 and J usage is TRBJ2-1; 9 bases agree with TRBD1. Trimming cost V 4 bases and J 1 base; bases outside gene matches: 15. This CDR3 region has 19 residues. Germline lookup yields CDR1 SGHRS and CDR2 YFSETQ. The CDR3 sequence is CASSGPGQGTTKSYNEQFF. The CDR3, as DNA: TGCGCCAGCAGCGGCCCGGGACAGGGAACCACTAAATCCTACAATGAGCAGTTCTTC.

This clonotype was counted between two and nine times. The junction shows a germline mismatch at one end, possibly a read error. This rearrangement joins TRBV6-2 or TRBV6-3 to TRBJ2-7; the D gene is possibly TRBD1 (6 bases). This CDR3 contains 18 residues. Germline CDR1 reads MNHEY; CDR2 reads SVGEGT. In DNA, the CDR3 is TGTGCCAGCAGCCATTCGAGGGACATGACAGAAACCTACGAGATCTCGCACTTC. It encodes CASSHSRDMTETYEISHF.

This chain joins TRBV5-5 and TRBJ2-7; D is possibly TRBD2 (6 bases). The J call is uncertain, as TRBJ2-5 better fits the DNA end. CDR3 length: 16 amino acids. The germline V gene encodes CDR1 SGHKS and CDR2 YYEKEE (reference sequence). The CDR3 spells CASSLGGPSPRETQYF. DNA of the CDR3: TGTGCCAGCAGCTTAGGAGGGCCGTCCCCGAGAGAGACCCAGTACTTC.

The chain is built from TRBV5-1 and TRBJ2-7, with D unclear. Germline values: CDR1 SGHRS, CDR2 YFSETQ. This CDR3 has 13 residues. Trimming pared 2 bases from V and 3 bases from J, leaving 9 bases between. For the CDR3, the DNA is TGCGCCAGCAGCTTAGAACTTAACTACGAGCAGTACTTC. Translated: CASSLELNYEQYF.

The CDR3 DNA reads TGCAGCGTTGAAGTGGCCAGCCCAGGACCCCTCCACTTT. Translating gives CSVEVASPGPLHF. The V call is TRBV29-1, the J call TRBJ1-6; unclear D gene. Germline loops: CDR1 SQVTM, CDR2 ANQGSEA. The germline V and J ends were trimmed by 1 base and 12 bases, with 13 bases remaining between them. The CDR3 contains 13 residues. The variable domain in full, completed from reference TRBV29-1 and TRBJ1-6, reads SAVISQKPSRDICQRGTSLTIQCQVDSQVTMMFWYRQQPGQSLTLIATANQGSEATYESGFVIDKFPISRPNLTFSTLTVSNMSPEDSSIYLCSVEVASPGPLHFGNGTRLTVT.